This TCR beta chain was captured by sequencing in a study of regulatory T cells in long-lasting Graves disease. Findings and caveats of the study: Owing to a sample size that was small, accuracy may have been reduced. Thyroid tissue was not sampled; only peripheral blood was. The study found TRBV28, TRBJ1-2 and TRBJ2-5 favored in persistent disease.

Concerning this clonotype: No antigen is known for it.

Trimming took 5 bases from V and 4 from J; bases not matched to a gene: 4. Germline CDR1 reads DFQATT; CDR2 reads SNEGSKA (reference sequence). The CDR3 length is 13 residues. Time point in this sample: persistent/refractory GD, antithyroid drugs over 5 years with positive TRAb. PBMCs provided the RNA from which the TCR library was made. An endocrinology unit in Xi'an, China, supplied the patients. According to the study, TCR beta libraries were built with iRepertoire HTBI primers and CDR3-region Arm-PCR. From the multiplex PCR reads, TCRdb called clonotypes with MiXCR, one entry per CDR3 protein. The sample has approximately 380,000 distinct CDR3 sequences; around 21% are singletons.

The clonotype originates from a female donor with Graves disease. V usage is TRBV20-1 and J usage is TRBJ1-4, with TRBD1 matching over 7 bases. The material sequenced was peripheral blood mononuclear cells (PBMCs), taken when the disease was refractory, from a patient treated with antithyroid drugs. DNA for the CDR3: TGCAGTGCTCCGGACAGGCTTAATGAAAAACTGTTTTTT. Translating gives CSAPDRLNEKLFF.